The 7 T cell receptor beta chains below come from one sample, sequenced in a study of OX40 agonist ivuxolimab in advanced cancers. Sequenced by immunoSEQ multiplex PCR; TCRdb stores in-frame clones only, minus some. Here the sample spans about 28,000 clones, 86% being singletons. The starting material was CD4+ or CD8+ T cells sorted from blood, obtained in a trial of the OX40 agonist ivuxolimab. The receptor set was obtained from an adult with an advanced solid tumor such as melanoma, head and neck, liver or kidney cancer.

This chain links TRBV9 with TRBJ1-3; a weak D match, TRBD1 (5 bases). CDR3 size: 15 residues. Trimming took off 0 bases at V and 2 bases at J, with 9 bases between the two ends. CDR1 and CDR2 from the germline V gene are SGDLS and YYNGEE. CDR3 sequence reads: CASSVDKGAGNTIYF. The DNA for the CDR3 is TGTGCCAGCAGCGTAGATAAAGGGGCTGGAAACACCATATATTTT.

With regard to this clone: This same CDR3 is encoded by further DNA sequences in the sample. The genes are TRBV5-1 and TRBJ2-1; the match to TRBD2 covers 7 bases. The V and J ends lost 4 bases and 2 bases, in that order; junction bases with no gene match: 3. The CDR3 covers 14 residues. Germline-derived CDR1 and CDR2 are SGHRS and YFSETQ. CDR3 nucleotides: TGCGCCAGCAGCCAGAGCGGGGCCTACAATGAGCAGTTCTTC. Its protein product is CASSQSGAYNEQFF.

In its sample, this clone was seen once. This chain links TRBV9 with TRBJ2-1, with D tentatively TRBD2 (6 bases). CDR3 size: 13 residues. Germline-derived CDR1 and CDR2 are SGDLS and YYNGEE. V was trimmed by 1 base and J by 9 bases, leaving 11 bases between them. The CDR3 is CASSVWGESEQFF. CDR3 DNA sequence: TGTGCCAGCAGCGTATGGGGGGAGAGTGAGCAGTTCTTC.

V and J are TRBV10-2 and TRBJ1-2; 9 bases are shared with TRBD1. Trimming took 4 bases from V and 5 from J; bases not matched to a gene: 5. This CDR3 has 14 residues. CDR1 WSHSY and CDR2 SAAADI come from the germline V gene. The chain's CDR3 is CASSAGQGWYGYTF. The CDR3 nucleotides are TGCGCCAGCAGTGCGGGACAGGGTTGGTATGGCTACACCTTC.

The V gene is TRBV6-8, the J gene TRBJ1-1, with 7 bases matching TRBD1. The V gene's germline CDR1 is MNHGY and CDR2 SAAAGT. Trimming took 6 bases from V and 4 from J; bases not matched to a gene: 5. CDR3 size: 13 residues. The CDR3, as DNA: TGTGCCAGCAGCCAGGGACAGATCACTGAAGCTTTCTTT. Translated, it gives CASSQGQITEAFF.

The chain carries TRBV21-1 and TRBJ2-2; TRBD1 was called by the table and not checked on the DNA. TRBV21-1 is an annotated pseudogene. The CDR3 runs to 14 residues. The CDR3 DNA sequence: TGTGCCAGGCAGACAGGGGCCGTCACCGGGGAGCTGTTTTTT. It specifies CARQTGAVTGELFF.

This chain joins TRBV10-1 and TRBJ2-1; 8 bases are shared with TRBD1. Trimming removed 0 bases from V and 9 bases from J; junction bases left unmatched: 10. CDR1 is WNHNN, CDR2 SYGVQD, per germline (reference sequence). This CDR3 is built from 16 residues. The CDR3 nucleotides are TGCGCCAGCAGTGAGTCGGGACAGGCGGGTTATCCTGAGCAGTTCTTC. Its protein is CASSESGQAGYPEQFF.